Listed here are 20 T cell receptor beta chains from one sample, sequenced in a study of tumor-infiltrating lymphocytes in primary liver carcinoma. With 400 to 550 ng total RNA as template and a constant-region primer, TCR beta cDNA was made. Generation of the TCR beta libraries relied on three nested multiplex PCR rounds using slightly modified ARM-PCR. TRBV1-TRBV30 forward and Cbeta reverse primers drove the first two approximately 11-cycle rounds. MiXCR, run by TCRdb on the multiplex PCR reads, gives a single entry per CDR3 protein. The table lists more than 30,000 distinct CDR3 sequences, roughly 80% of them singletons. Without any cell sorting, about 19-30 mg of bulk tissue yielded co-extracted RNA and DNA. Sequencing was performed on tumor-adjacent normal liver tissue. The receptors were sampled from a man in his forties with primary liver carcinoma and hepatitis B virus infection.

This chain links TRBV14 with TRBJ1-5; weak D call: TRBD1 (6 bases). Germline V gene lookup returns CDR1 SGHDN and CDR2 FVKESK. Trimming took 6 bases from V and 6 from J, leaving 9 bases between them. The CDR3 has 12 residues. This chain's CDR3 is CASRAGVQPQHF. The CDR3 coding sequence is TGTGCCAGCAGAGCAGGGGTTCAGCCCCAGCATTTT.

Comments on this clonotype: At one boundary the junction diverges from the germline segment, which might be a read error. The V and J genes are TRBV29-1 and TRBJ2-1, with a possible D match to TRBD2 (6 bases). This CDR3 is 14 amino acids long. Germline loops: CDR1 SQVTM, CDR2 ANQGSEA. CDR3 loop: CSVDVAGLYNERVF. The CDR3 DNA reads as TGCAGCGTTGATGTCGCGGGCCTCTACAATGAGCGGGTCTTC.

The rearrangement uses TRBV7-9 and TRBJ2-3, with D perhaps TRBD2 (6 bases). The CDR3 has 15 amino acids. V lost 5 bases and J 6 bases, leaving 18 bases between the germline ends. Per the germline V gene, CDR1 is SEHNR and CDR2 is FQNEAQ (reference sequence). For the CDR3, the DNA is TGTGCCAGCAGCACACTGGCAACGGGAGATGATACGCAGTATTTT. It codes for CASSTLATGDDTQYF.

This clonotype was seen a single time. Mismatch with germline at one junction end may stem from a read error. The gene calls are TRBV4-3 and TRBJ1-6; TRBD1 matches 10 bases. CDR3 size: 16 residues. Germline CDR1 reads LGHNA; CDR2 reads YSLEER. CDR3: CVSSSWDRGRNSPLHF. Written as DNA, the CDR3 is TGCGTCAGCAGCTCCTGGGACAGGGGAAGGAATTCACCCCTCCACTTT.

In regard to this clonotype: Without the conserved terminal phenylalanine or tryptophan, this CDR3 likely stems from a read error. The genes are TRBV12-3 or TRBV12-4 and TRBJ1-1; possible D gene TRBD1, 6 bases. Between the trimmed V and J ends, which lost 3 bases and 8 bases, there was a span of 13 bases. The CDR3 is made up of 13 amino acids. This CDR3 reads CASSFSGAAEAFI. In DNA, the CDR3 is TGTGCCAGCAGTTTTTCAGGGGCCGCCGAAGCTTTCATT.

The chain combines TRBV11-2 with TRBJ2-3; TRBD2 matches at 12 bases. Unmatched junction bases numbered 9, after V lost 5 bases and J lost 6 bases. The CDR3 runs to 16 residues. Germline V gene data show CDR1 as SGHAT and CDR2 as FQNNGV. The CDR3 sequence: CASSAPTSGSGDTQYF. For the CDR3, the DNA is TGTGCCAGCAGCGCTCCGACTAGCGGGAGTGGGGATACGCAGTATTTT.

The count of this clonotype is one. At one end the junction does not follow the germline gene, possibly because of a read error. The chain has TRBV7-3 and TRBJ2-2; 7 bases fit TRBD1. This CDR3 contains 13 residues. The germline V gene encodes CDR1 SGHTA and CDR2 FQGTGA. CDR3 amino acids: CASSSDRAGELLF. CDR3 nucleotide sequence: TGTGCCAGCAGCTCTGACAGGGCCGGGGAGCTGCTTTTT.

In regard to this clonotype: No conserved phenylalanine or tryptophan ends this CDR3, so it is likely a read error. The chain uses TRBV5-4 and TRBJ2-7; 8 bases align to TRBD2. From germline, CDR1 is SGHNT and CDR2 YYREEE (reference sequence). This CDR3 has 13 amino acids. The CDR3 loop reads CPSSLGAGGEQYL. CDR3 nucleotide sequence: TGTCCCAGCAGCTTGGGGGCGGGAGGCGAGCAGTACTTA.

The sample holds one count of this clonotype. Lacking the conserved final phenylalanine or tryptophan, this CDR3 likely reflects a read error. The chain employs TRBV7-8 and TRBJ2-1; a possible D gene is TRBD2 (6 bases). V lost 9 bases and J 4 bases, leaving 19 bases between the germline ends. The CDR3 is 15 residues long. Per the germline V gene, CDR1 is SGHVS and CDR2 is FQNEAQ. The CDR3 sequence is CASSLGTPNYNEQFL. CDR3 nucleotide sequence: TGTGCCAGTAGTTTAGGGACTCCTAATTACAATGAGCAGTTCTTA.

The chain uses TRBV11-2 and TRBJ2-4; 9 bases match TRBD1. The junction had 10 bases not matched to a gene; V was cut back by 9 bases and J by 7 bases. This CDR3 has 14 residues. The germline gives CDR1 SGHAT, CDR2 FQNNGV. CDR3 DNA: TGTGCCAGTGGCTCCAGGACAGGGGATAACATTCAGTACTTC. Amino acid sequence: CASGSRTGDNIQYF.

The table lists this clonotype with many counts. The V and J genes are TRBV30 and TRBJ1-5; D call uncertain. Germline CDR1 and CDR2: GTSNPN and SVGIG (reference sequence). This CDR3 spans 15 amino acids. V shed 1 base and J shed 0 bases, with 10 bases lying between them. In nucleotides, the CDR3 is TGTGCCTGGAGTGAGCAAGGCGTTAGCAATCAGCCCCAGCATTTT. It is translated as CAWSEQGVSNQPQHF.

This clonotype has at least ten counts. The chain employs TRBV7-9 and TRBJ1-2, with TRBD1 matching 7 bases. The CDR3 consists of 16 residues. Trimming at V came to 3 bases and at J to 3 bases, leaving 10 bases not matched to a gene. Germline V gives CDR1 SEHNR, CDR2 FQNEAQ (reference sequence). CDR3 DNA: TGTGCCAGCAGCTTCCCAAGAGGACAGGTCGACTATGGCTACACCTTC. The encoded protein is CASSFPRGQVDYGYTF.

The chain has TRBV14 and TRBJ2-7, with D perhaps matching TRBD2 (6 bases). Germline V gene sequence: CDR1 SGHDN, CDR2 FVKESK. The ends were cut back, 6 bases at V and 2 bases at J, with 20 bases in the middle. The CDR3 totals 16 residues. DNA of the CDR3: TGTGCCAGCAGTCTAGATCGGAGCGGGCTGACCTACGAGCAGTACTTC. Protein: CASSLDRSGLTYEQYF.

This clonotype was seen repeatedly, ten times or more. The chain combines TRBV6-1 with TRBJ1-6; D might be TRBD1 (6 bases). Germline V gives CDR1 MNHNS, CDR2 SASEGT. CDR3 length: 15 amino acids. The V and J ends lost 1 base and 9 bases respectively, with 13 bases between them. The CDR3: CASSEGWEGGSPLHF. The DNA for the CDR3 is TGTGCCAGCAGTGAAGGTTGGGAGGGGGGTTCACCCCTCCACTTT.

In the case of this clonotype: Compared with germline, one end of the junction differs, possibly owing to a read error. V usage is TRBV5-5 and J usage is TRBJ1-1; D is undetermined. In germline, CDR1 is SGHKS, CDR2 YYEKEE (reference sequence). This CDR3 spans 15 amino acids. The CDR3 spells CASNHEGERYTEAFF. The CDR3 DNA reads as TGTGCCAGCAACCATGAGGGTGAGCGGTATACTGAGGCTTTCTTT.

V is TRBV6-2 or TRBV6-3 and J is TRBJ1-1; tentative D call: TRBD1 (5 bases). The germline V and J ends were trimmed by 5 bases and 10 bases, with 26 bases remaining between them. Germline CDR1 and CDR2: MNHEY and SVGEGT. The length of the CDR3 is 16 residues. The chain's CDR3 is CASSPRGGGLNIGAFF. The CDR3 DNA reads TGTGCCAGCAGTCCTAGGGGAGGAGGATTGAACATTGGAGCTTTCTTT.

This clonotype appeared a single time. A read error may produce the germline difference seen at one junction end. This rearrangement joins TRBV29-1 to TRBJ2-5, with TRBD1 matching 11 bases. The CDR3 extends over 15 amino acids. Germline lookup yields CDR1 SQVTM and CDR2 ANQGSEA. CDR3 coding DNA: TGTAGCGTTGAAGCGGACAGGGGGCGAACAGGGACCCAGTACTTC. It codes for CSVEADRGRTGTQYF.

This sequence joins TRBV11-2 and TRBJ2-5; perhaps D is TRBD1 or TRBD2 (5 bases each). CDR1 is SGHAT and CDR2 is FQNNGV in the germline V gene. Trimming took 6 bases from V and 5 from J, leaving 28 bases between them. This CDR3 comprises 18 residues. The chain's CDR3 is CASSPSSIQGIGRETQYF. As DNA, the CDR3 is TGTGCCAGCAGTCCTAGCTCGATCCAGGGTATTGGGCGGGAGACCCAGTACTTC.

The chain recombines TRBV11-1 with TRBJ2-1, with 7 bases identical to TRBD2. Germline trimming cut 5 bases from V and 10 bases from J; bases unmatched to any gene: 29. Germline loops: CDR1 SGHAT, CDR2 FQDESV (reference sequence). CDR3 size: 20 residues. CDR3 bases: TGTGCCAGCAGCATAGGAAAGACTAGCAGGGCCTCAGGGTTCGGCAAAGAGCAGTTCTTC. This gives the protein CASSIGKTSRASGFGKEQFF.

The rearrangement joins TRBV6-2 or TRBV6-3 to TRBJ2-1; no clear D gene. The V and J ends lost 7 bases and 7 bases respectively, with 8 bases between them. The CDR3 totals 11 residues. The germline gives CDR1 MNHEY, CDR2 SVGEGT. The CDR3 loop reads CASNSGNEQFF. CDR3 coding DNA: TGTGCCAGCAATAGTGGGAATGAGCAGTTCTTC.